This is a list of T cell receptor beta chains from one sample in a study of Ad26.COV2.S vaccination and SARS-CoV-2 variants. Sequencing used immunoSEQ multiplex PCR; TCRdb keeps in-frame clones, though not all of them. The sample carries 350,000 to 450,000 clones, around nine tenths recorded once. The sequencing here drew on peripheral blood, taken in a trial of Ad26.COV2.S vaccine versus placebo. These receptors were obtained from a person between 18 and 59 years old who received the Ad26.COV2.S COVID-19 vaccine or a placebo. CDR3s include the opening cysteine and the closing phenylalanine or tryptophan. Each record gives: D gene, V gene, J gene, clone size, CDR3 DNA, CDR3 protein. D genes are given only for firm matches. Clone size, where shown, is once, few, many, or a class for clones that have expanded.

d_gene: .
v_gene: TRBV4-3
j_gene: TRBJ1-2
abundance: .
CDR3nt: TGCGCCAGCAGCCAAGGTGGGGGCTATGGCTACACCTTC
CDR3aa: CASSQGGGYGYTF

d_gene: .
v_gene: TRBV7-2
j_gene: TRBJ1-1
abundance: .
CDR3nt: TGTGCCAGCAGTCTTCTAGGGGGGGCTTTCTTT
CDR3aa: CASSLLGGAFF

d_gene: .
v_gene: TRBV19
j_gene: TRBJ1-2
abundance: .
CDR3nt: TGTGCCAGTAGTATAGATCTCTGGGGGTCCGCCTATGGCTACACCTTC
CDR3aa: CASSIDLWGSAYGYTF

d_gene: TRBD1
v_gene: TRBV19
j_gene: TRBJ1-1
abundance: .
CDR3nt: TGTGCCAGTAGTTCCACAGGGGACACTGAAGCTTTCTTT
CDR3aa: CASSSTGDTEAFF

d_gene: .
v_gene: TRBV6-2/TRBV6-3
j_gene: TRBJ1-1
abundance: .
CDR3nt: TGTGCCAGCAGTACCAAAACTACAGGGATCACTGAAGCTTTCTTT
CDR3aa: CASSTKTTGITEAFF

d_gene: .
v_gene: TRBV12-3/TRBV12-4
j_gene: TRBJ1-2
abundance: .
CDR3nt: TGTGCCAGCAGCCTTACTTATGGCTACACCTTC
CDR3aa: CASSLTYGYTF

d_gene: TRBD1
v_gene: TRBV6-5
j_gene: TRBJ1-1
abundance: .
CDR3nt: TGTGCCAGCAGTCCCAGGGGGGGGATGAACACTGAAGCTTTCTTT
CDR3aa: CASSPRGGMNTEAFF

d_gene: .
v_gene: TRBV7-9
j_gene: TRBJ1-1
abundance: .
CDR3nt: TGTGCCAGCAGCTTAGACAGGAAACTGAACACTGAAGCTTTCTTT
CDR3aa: CASSLDRKLNTEAFF

d_gene: .
v_gene: TRBV18
j_gene: TRBJ2-2
abundance: .
CDR3nt: TGTGCCAGCTCACCACCGACCGGAGTGGACACCGGGGAGCTGTTTTTT
CDR3aa: CASSPPTGVDTGELFF

d_gene: .
v_gene: TRBV19
j_gene: TRBJ1-5
abundance: .
CDR3nt: TGTGCCAGTACCCGGGACGACGCCGGGGCTCAGCCCCAGCATTTT
CDR3aa: CASTRDDAGAQPQHF

d_gene: .
v_gene: TRBV5-1
j_gene: TRBJ1-1
abundance: .
CDR3nt: TGCGCCAGCAGCTTGGAAGGGATCACTGAAGCTTTCTTT
CDR3aa: CASSLEGITEAFF

d_gene: .
v_gene: TRBV3-1/TRBV3-2
j_gene: TRBJ2-2
abundance: .
CDR3nt: TGTGCCAGCAGCCGCCCGGGTGGCGGCACCGGGGAGCTGTTTTTT
CDR3aa: CASSRPGGGTGELFF

d_gene: .
v_gene: TRBV6-4
j_gene: TRBJ1-5
abundance: .
CDR3nt: TGTGCCAGCAGTGGACCCCTATGGCCCCAGCATTTT
CDR3aa: CASSGPLWPQHF

d_gene: .
v_gene: TRBV6-5
j_gene: TRBJ1-1
abundance: .
CDR3nt: TGTGCCAGCAGGAGGACCACTGAAGCTTTCTTT
CDR3aa: CASRRTTEAFF

d_gene: .
v_gene: TRBV9
j_gene: TRBJ2-7
abundance: .
CDR3nt: TGTGCCAGCAGCCCTGAGGGGAGGGGGGATGGCTACGAGCAGTACTTC
CDR3aa: CASSPEGRGDGYEQYF

d_gene: .
v_gene: TRBV5-1
j_gene: TRBJ1-3
abundance: .
CDR3nt: TGCGCCAGCAGCTCCGACGGGGACTCTGGAAACACCATATATTTT
CDR3aa: CASSSDGDSGNTIYF

d_gene: .
v_gene: TRBV6-5
j_gene: TRBJ2-2
abundance: .
CDR3nt: TGTGCCAGCAGTTACTGGACAGCCGGGGAGCTGTTTTTT
CDR3aa: CASSYWTAGELFF

d_gene: TRBD1
v_gene: TRBV29-1
j_gene: TRBJ1-2
abundance: .
CDR3nt: TGCAGCGTTACGACAGGGGAGGGCTACACCTTC
CDR3aa: CSVTTGEGYTF

d_gene: .
v_gene: TRBV2
j_gene: TRBJ2-2
abundance: .
CDR3nt: TGTGCCAGCAGTGAAGAAGGGGTCACCGGGGAGCTGTTTTTT
CDR3aa: CASSEEGVTGELFF

d_gene: TRBD1
v_gene: TRBV10-3
j_gene: TRBJ1-1
abundance: once
CDR3nt: TGTGCCATCAGTGGAGGACAGGGACTGAACACTGAAGCTTTCTTT
CDR3aa: CAISGGQGLNTEAFF